This T cell receptor beta chain was sequenced during a study of cytomegalovirus exposure and HLA in healthy donors. A multiplex PCR was run with 60 Vbeta primers and 13 Jbeta primers. Assay used: immunoSEQ multiplex PCR; TCRdb lists only in-frame clones, some missing. The sample has about 50,000 clones, 72% seen once; the top ten hold 7% to 10%. The sequence derives from a woman aged 45-60 years in good health and CMV-seronegative. Sequences were obtained from PBMCs.

CDR3 coding DNA: TGTGCCACCGCGGGGGCTGGGGAGACCCAGTACTTC. Translation: CATAGAGETQYF. The chain employs TRBV15 and TRBJ2-5, with D possibly matching TRBD2 (7 bases). The ends were cut back, 8 bases at V and 5 bases at J, with 12 bases in the middle. CDR1 and CDR2 (germline): LNHNV, YYDKDF (reference sequence). This CDR3 region has 12 residues.